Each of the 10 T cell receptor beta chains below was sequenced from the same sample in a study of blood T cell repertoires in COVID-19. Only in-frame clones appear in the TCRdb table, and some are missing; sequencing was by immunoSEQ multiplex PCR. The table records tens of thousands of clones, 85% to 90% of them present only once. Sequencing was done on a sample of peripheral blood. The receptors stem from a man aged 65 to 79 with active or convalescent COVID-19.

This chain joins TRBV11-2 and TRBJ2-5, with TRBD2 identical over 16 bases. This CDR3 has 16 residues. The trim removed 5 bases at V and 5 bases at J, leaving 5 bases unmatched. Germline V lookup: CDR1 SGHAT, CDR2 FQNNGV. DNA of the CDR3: TGTGCCAGCAGCCCTCCGGGACTAGCGGGGGGGGAGACCCAGTACTTC. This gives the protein CASSPPGLAGGETQYF.

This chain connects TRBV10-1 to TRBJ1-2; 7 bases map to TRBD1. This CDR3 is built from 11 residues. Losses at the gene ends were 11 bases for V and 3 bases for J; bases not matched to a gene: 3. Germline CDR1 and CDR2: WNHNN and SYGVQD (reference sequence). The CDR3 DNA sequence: TGCGCCGACAGGGACGACTATGGCTACACCTTC. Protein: CADRDDYGYTF.

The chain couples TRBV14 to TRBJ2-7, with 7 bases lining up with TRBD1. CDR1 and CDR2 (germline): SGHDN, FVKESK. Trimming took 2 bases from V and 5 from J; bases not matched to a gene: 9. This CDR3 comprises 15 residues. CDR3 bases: TGTGCCAGCAGCCAACAACAGGGGTTGTTCGACGAGCAGTACTTC. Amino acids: CASSQQQGLFDEQYF.

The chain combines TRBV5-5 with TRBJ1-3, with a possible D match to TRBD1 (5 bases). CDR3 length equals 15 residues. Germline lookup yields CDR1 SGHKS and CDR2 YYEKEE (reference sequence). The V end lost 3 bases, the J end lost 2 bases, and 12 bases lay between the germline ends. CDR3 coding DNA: TGTGCCAGCAGCTGGGGCGGGGGTCCTGGAAACACCATATATTTT. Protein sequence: CASSWGGGPGNTIYF. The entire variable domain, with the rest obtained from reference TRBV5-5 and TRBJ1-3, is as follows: DAGVTQSPTHLIKTRGQQVTLRCSPISGHKSVSWYQQVLGQGPQFIFQYYEKEERGRGNFPDRFSARQFPNYSSELNVNALLLGDSALYLCASSWGGGPGNTIYFGEGSWLTVV.

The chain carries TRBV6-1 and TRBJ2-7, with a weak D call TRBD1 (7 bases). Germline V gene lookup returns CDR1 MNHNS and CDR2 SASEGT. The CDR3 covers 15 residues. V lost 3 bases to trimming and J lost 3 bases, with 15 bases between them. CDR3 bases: TGTGCCAGCAGTGAGGAGGGACAGCCCCTCTACGAGCAGTACTTC. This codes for CASSEEGQPLYEQYF.

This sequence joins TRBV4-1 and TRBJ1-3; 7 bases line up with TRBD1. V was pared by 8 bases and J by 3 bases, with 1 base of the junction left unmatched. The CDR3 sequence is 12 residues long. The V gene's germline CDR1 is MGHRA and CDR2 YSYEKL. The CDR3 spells CASGTDGNTIYF. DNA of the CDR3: TGCGCCAGCGGGACAGATGGAAACACCATATATTTT.

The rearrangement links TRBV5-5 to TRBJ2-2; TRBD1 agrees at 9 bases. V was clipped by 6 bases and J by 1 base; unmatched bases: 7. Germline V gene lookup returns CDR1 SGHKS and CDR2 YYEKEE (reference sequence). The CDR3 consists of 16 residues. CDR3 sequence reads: CASTFQDRGNTGELFF. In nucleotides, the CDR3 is TGTGCCAGCACCTTCCAGGACAGGGGGAACACCGGGGAGCTGTTTTTT.

Written as DNA, the CDR3 is TGCAGCGTTGAATACCCAGGGGGGAACACTGAAGCTTTCTTT. Its protein is CSVEYPGGNTEAFF. This chain connects TRBV29-1 to TRBJ1-1, with 7 bases aligning to TRBD1. Looked up from germline, CDR1 is SQVTM and CDR2 is ANQGSEA. V lost 2 bases and J lost 1; bases outside the gene matches: 4. The CDR3 covers 14 residues.

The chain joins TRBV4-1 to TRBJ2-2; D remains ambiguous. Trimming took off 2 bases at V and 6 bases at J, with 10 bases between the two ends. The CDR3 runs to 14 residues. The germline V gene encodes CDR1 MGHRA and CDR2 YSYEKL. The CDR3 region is CASSQNSEAGELFF. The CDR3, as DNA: TGCGCCAGCAGCCAAAACTCAGAGGCCGGGGAGCTGTTTTTT.

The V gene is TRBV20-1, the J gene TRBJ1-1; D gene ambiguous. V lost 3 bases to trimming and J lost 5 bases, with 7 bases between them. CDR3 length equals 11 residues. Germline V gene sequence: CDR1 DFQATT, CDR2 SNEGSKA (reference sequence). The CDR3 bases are TGCAGTGCTAGTCAGTCGACTGAAGCTTTCTTT. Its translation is CSASQSTEAFF.